Each of the 32 T cell receptor beta chains below was sequenced from the same sample in a study of shared clonotypes between healthy human individuals. Only in-frame clones appear in the TCRdb table, and some are missing; sequencing was by immunoSEQ multiplex PCR. The data show fewer than 3 million clones, around 93% seen once. The sequencing input was naive CD4+ T cells from PBMCs. Subset in this sample: CD45RA+ positively selected. All receptors come from a man between 18 and 35 years old in good health. Some clones in this sample may be carry-over from other donors' samples.

V gene TRBV28 combines with J gene TRBJ2-7; 7 bases fit TRBD2. Germline assignment: CDR1 MDHEN and CDR2 SYDVKM. The CDR3 contains 15 residues. V lost 6 bases and J lost 1; bases outside the gene matches: 9. CDR3 region: CASSRGGSRSYEQYF. The CDR3 DNA reads as TGTGCCAGCAGCCGGGGCGGGAGTCGGTCCTACGAGCAGTACTTC.

The chain employs TRBV5-1 and TRBJ2-7; D is tentatively TRBD1 or TRBD2 (6 bases each). Trimming removed 4 bases from V and 2 bases from J, with 16 bases in between. Germline V CDR1 and CDR2: SGHRS, YFSETQ. The CDR3 spans 15 residues. The CDR3 loop reads CASSLRVRGAYEQYF. The CDR3 DNA follows: TGCGCCAGCAGCCTAAGAGTTAGGGGGGCCTACGAGCAGTACTTC.

The genes are TRBV10-1 and TRBJ2-1; 7 nucleotides line up with TRBD1. CDR1 WNHNN and CDR2 SYGVQD come from the germline V gene (reference sequence). The V gene end was trimmed by 2 bases and the J gene end by 6 bases; junction bases not matched to a gene: 1. CDR3 length: 13 residues. CDR3 amino acids: CASSEGQVNEQFF. CDR3 DNA sequence: TGCGCCAGCAGTGAGGGACAGGTCAATGAGCAGTTCTTC.

As to this clone: Additional DNA sequences in this sample encode the identical CDR3. The chain joins TRBV2 to TRBJ2-7; no firm D call. Germline V gene sequence: CDR1 SNHLY, CDR2 FYNNEI. Trimming took off 2 bases at V and 0 bases at J, with 5 bases between the two ends. The CDR3 runs to 13 residues. CDR3 sequence reads: CASSEQVSYEQYF. The CDR3 DNA reads as TGTGCCAGCAGTGAACAGGTCTCCTACGAGCAGTACTTC.

This clone was counted between two and nine times. The CDR3 region is CASSGPGRSLSYNEQFF. CDR3 bases: TGTGCCAGCAGTGGCCCGGGGAGAAGCCTATCCTACAATGAGCAGTTCTTC. The J gene is TRBJ2-1, the V gene TRBV25-1, with D perhaps matching TRBD2 (5 bases). Germline CDR1 reads MGHDK; CDR2 reads SYGVNS. The CDR3 contains 17 residues. V was shortened by 4 bases and J by 1 base, with 17 bases between the two germline ends.

The J gene is TRBJ2-2, the V gene TRBV11-1, with 7 bases aligning to TRBD2. The germline V gene has CDR1 SGHAT and CDR2 FQDESV (reference sequence). This CDR3 spans 17 amino acids. V trimming: 5 bases; J trimming: 13 bases; junction bases outside the gene matches: 22. Written as DNA, the CDR3 is TGTGCCAGCAGCCCAGGGATGGCGGGAGTGGGGGATAAGCGGCTGTTTTTT. Its protein product is CASSPGMAGVGDKRLFF.

CDR3 region: CASSGAGGARQPQHF. The CDR3 DNA reads TGTGCCAGCAGTGGCGCAGGGGGCGCTAGGCAGCCCCAGCATTTT. The chain recombines TRBV6-1 with TRBJ1-5; 8 bases match TRBD1. The germline V gene encodes CDR1 MNHNS and CDR2 SASEGT. V shed 4 bases and J 7 bases; nucleotides not matched to a gene: 9. This CDR3 is 15 amino acids long.

The chain has TRBV10-3 and TRBJ2-1, with 8 bases fitting TRBD2. This CDR3 is built from 15 residues. With V trimmed by 6 bases and J by 5 bases, 9 bases remained unmatched. Looked up from germline, CDR1 is ENHRY and CDR2 is SYGVKD. The CDR3 DNA follows: TGTGCCATCAGCGGGGGGGGGATTCATCACAATGAGCAGTTCTTC. Translating it yields CAISGGGIHHNEQFF.

The rearrangement uses TRBV7-6 and TRBJ2-7; D is undetermined. CDR1 is SGHVS and CDR2 is FNYEAQ in the germline V gene. This CDR3 region has 14 residues. Trimming stripped 3 bases from V and 5 bases from J, with 14 bases between. The CDR3 spells CASSLPGSRHEQYF. DNA for the CDR3: TGTGCCAGCAGCTTGCCCGGGTCACGGCACGAGCAGTACTTC.

The CDR3 here is CASSPPTAIANYGYTF. The CDR3 DNA reads TGTGCCAGCTCACCTCCCACAGCGATAGCTAACTATGGCTACACCTTC. The V and J genes are TRBV18 and TRBJ1-2; D is undetermined. Trimming took off 3 bases at V and 0 bases at J, with 14 bases between the two ends. CDR1 and CDR2 from the germline V gene are KGHSH and LQKENI. This CDR3 has 16 residues.

This chain links TRBV7-2 with TRBJ2-2; TRBD2 matches at 7 bases. Germline V CDR1 and CDR2: SGHTA, FQGNSA. The V and J ends lost 3 bases and 5 bases, in that order; junction bases with no gene match: 6. This CDR3 spans 15 amino acids. CDR3 amino acids: CASSLQRGLTGELFF. CDR3 coding DNA: TGTGCCAGCAGCTTGCAGCGGGGCCTTACCGGGGAGCTGTTTTTT.

The chain employs TRBV6-6 and TRBJ2-1; D perhaps matches TRBD2 (6 bases). The germline V gene encodes CDR1 MNHNY and CDR2 SVGAGI (reference sequence). The CDR3 has 13 amino acids. V was clipped by 8 bases and J by 6 bases, with 14 bases between them. CDR3 sequence reads: CASGGFDGNEQFF. The CDR3 DNA follows: TGTGCCAGCGGGGGGTTTGATGGCAATGAGCAGTTCTTC.

Details on this clone: This sample includes further DNA sequences coding for the same CDR3. This chain uses TRBV11-2 with TRBJ2-7; 9 nucleotides agree with TRBD2. Germline CDR1 reads SGHAT; CDR2 reads FQNNGV. The J segment lost 3 bases and the V segment lost 1 base, leaving 4 bases of the junction unmatched. The CDR3 covers 15 residues. The CDR3 DNA is TGTGCCAGCAGCTTAGGCCTAGCGGGGAGCTACGAGCAGTACTTC. This encodes CASSLGLAGSYEQYF.

V gene TRBV11-2 combines with J gene TRBJ2-5; no clear D gene. The CDR3 is 13 residues long. V dropped 2 bases and J dropped 9 bases, with 13 bases sitting between them. Germline V CDR1 and CDR2: SGHAT, FQNNGV. The CDR3 nucleotides read TGTGCCAGCAGCTTATATGAGTCGACGGCCCAGTACTTC. Protein sequence: CASSLYESTAQYF.

The CDR3 loop is CAIRGDAAGEQYF. The DNA of the CDR3 is TGTGCCATCAGGGGGGACGCGGCCGGGGAGCAGTACTTC. The rearrangement joins TRBV10-3 to TRBJ2-7; D might be TRBD1 or TRBD2, each matching 5 bases. Germline CDR1 reads ENHRY; CDR2 reads SYGVKD. This CDR3 region has 13 residues. Trimming took off 6 bases at V and 7 bases at J, with 16 bases between the two ends.

This clone showed up just once. This chain links TRBV11-2 with TRBJ2-7, with TRBD2 identical over 8 bases. V lost 5 bases to trimming and J lost 2 bases; unmatched junction nucleotides: 17. The CDR3 sequence is 18 residues long. The germline V gene has CDR1 SGHAT and CDR2 FQNNGV. The CDR3 is CASSRKSGSIVGTYEQYF. In DNA form, the CDR3 reads TGTGCCAGCAGCCGTAAAAGCGGGAGTATAGTAGGGACCTACGAGCAGTACTTC.

This rearrangement joins TRBV9 to TRBJ2-1; a possible D gene is TRBD2 (5 bases). Germline V gene sequence: CDR1 SGDLS, CDR2 YYNGEE. The CDR3 spans 13 residues. V was cut by 1 base and J by 9 bases, with 11 bases left in between. The CDR3 nucleotides read TGTGCCAGCAGCGTATCGGACTGGACTGAGCAGTTCTTC. Amino acids: CASSVSDWTEQFF.

V and J are TRBV5-1 and TRBJ2-7; 10 bases align to TRBD2. The germline CDR1 and CDR2 sequences are SGHRS and YFSETQ. J was trimmed by 2 bases and V by 3 bases; bases with no gene match: 5. The CDR3 has 15 amino acids. The CDR3 DNA reads TGCGCCAGCAGCTGGGGGACTAGCGAGACCTACGAGCAGTACTTC. This encodes CASSWGTSETYEQYF.

The chain employs TRBV21-1 and TRBJ1-4. TRBV21-1 is designated a pseudogene. The CDR3 sequence is 16 residues long. This CDR3 reads CASRKDGGKANEKLFF. In nucleotides, the CDR3 is TGTGCCAGCAGGAAAGATGGAGGTAAGGCTAATGAAAAACTGTTTTTT.

This rearrangement joins TRBV5-1 to TRBJ2-7, with TRBD1 identical over 7 bases. After removal of 7 bases from V and 1 base from J, the junction contained 2 bases not matched to a gene. This CDR3 region has 12 residues. From germline, CDR1 is SGHRS and CDR2 YFSETQ. The CDR3 sequence: CASGQDSYEQYF. The CDR3 DNA sequence: TGCGCCAGCGGACAGGATTCCTACGAGCAGTACTTC.

The V and J genes are TRBV4-2 and TRBJ2-3; D tentatively reads TRBD1 or TRBD2 (5 bases each). V shed 1 base and J shed 3 bases, with 8 bases lying between them. From germline, CDR1 is LGHNA and CDR2 YNFKEQ. CDR3 length equals 14 residues. DNA for the CDR3: TGTGCCAGCAGCCAAGTGGGGGATACAGATACGCAGTATTTT. This codes for CASSQVGDTDTQYF.

The chain employs TRBV6-5 and TRBJ2-7, with 7 bases identical to TRBD1. Germline trimming cut 8 bases from V and 9 bases from J; bases unmatched to any gene: 16. The CDR3 sequence is 14 residues long. Germline V gives CDR1 MNHEY, CDR2 SVGAGI. The CDR3 DNA reads as TGTGCCAGCCGAAGGGACAGCAAGTCGTCTCGGCAGTACTTC. Translating gives CASRRDSKSSRQYF.

The chain recombines TRBV18 with TRBJ1-3; D is ambiguous. Germline V gene data show CDR1 as KGHSH and CDR2 as LQKENI. The CDR3 is 11 residues long. V shed 10 bases and J shed 2 bases, with 6 bases lying between them. In DNA, the CDR3 is TGTGCCACCGGCCCTGGAAACACCATATATTTT. Translated, it gives CATGPGNTIYF.

For the CDR3, the DNA is TGTGCCAGCAGCGCGCGGGCACAGGGTCGGGAGGACACTGAAGCTTTCTTT. It specifies CASSARAQGREDTEAFF. The V call is TRBV9, the J call TRBJ1-1; maybe TRBD1 (6 bases). This CDR3 has 17 amino acids. Germline lookup yields CDR1 SGDLS and CDR2 YYNGEE. Trimming pared 3 bases from V and 3 bases from J, leaving 21 bases between.

The CDR3 DNA is TGTGCCAGCAGTTCCATCTCAGTTTATAGCAATCAGCCCCAGCATTTT. It yields the protein CASSSISVYSNQPQHF. This chain connects TRBV28 to TRBJ1-5; D call uncertain. Germline CDR1 reads MDHEN; CDR2 reads SYDVKM. CDR3 length: 16 amino acids. The germline V and J ends were trimmed by 4 bases and 0 bases, with 13 bases remaining between them. The full variable domain, with the rest looked up from reference TRBV28 and TRBJ1-5, is DVKVTQSSRYLVKRTGEKVFLECVQDMDHENMFWYRQDPGLGLRLIYFSYDVKMKEKGDIPEGYSVSREKKERFSLILESASTNQTSMYLCASSSISVYSNQPQHFGDGTRLSIL.

With regard to this clone: Distinct nucleotide sequences in the sample also encode this CDR3. The chain has TRBV6-1 and TRBJ2-7; D is uncertain. Germline V lookup: CDR1 MNHNS, CDR2 SASEGT. The CDR3 is 12 amino acids. V was trimmed by 6 bases and J by 3 bases, leaving 9 bases between them. CDR3 amino acids: CASSGTVYEQYF. CDR3 sequence (DNA): TGTGCCAGCAGCGGCACCGTCTACGAGCAGTACTTC.

Details on this clone: Other DNA sequences in this specimen translate into the identical CDR3. The chain uses TRBV18 and TRBJ2-7, with D possibly called TRBD1 or TRBD2 (5 bases each). CDR3 length: 12 residues. V lost 3 bases to trimming and J lost 5 bases, with 8 bases between them. CDR1 and CDR2 (germline): KGHSH, LQKENI. In nucleotides, the CDR3 is TGTGCCAGCTCACCTCGAGGGGACGAGCAGTACTTC. Encoded protein: CASSPRGDEQYF.

As concerns this clone: Other DNA sequences of this sample code for an identical CDR3. The chain couples TRBV9 to TRBJ2-7, with TRBD2 matching 8 bases. This CDR3 region has 14 residues. Germline lookup yields CDR1 SGDLS and CDR2 YYNGEE. J lost 2 bases, V lost 3 bases, and 4 bases had no gene match. This CDR3 is CASSATSATYEQYF. In nucleotides, the CDR3 is TGTGCCAGCAGCGCGACTAGCGCAACCTACGAGCAGTACTTC. The whole variable domain, filled in from reference TRBV9 and TRBJ2-7, reads DSGVTQTPKHLITATGQRVTLRCSPRSGDLSVYWYQQSLDQGLQFLIQYYNGEERAKGNILERFSAQQFPDLHSELNLSSLELGDSALYFCASSATSATYEQYFGPGTRLTVT.

DNA for the CDR3: TGCGCCAGCAGCCAAGATCGGCATGGGAATGAAAAACTGTTTTTT. Protein product: CASSQDRHGNEKLFF. J is TRBJ1-4 and V is TRBV4-3, with D unclear. The CDR3 is 15 amino acids. Germline V gene data show CDR1 as LGHNA and CDR2 as YSLEER. V was trimmed by 0 bases and J by 5 bases, leaving 10 bases between them.

J is TRBJ2-3 and V is TRBV28; D is perhaps TRBD2 (5 bases). From germline, CDR1 is MDHEN and CDR2 SYDVKM. V was shortened by 7 bases and J by 0 bases, with 11 bases between the two germline ends. This CDR3 is 14 amino acids long. The CDR3 loop reads CASNPGSSTDTQYF. The CDR3, as DNA: TGTGCCAGCAACCCGGGGTCTAGCACAGATACGCAGTATTTT.

V is TRBV6-5 and J is TRBJ2-3; 7 nucleotides align to TRBD1. The CDR3 sequence is 15 residues long. In germline, CDR1 is MNHEY, CDR2 SVGAGI. J lost 0 bases, V lost 6 bases, and 6 bases had no gene match. CDR3 residues: CASSIRDSSTDTQYF. CDR3 sequence (DNA): TGTGCCAGCAGCATACGGGACAGCAGCACAGATACGCAGTATTTT.

The chain uses TRBV18 and TRBJ1-6, with 7 bases fitting TRBD1. The V gene's germline CDR1 is KGHSH and CDR2 LQKENI. This CDR3 spans 15 amino acids. V lost 4 bases and J lost 8; bases outside the gene matches: 8. CDR3 bases: TGTGCCAGCTCACTCCAGACAGGGACGGATTCACCCCTCCACTTT. It codes for CASSLQTGTDSPLHF.